This T cell receptor beta chain stems from a study of blood T cell repertoires in COVID-19. The CDR3 has 14 amino acids. CDR1 is GTSNPN, CDR2 SVGIG, per germline (reference sequence). Unmatched junction bases numbered 0, after V lost 1 base and J lost 0 bases. Assay used: immunoSEQ multiplex PCR; TCRdb lists only in-frame clones, some missing. The sample holds approximately 280,000 clones; approximately 84% are singletons and the top ten take roughly 1.5%. This TCR was sampled from a human donor with COVID-19, enrolled during active disease. The donor label of this sample is uncertain. The chain uses TRBV30 and TRBJ1-1; TRBD1 agrees at 9 bases. Material for sequencing was peripheral blood. Written as DNA, the CDR3 is TGTGCCTGGAGTGGGGACAGGGTGAACACTGAAGCTTTCTTT. Protein sequence: CAWSGDRVNTEAFF.